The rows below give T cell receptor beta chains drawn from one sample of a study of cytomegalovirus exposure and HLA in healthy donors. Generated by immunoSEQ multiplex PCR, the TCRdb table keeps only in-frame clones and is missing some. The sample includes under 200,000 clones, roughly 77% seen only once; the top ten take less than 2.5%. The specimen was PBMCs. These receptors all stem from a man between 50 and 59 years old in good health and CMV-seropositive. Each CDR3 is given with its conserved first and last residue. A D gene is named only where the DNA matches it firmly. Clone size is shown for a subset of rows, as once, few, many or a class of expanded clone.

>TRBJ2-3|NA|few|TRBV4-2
TGTGCCAGCAGCCAAGATGCGGCTAGCGCTACAGATACGCAGTATTTT
CASSQDAASATDTQYF
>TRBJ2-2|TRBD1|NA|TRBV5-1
TGCGCCAGCAGCTTCACAGGGGCCACGAACACCGGGGAGCTGTTTTTT
CASSFTGATNTGELFF
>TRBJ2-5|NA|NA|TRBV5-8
TGTGCCAGCAGCTTGGAGCGGAGAGAGACCCAGTACTTC
CASSLERRETQYF
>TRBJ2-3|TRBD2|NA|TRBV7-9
TGTGCCAGCAGCGTAGGAGAGCGGGGGGGGAACACAGATACGCAGTATTTT
CASSVGERGGNTDTQYF
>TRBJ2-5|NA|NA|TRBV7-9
TGTGCCAGCAGCTCATATGGGGGGGGCGAGACCCAGTACTTC
CASSSYGGGETQYF
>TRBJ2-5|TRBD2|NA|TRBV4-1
TGCGCCAGCAGCCAAATAGGACTAGCGGGGGGGCCCGACCAAGAGACCCAGTACTTC
CASSQIGLAGGPDQETQYF
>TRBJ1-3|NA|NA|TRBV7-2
TGTGCCAGCAGCTCCACTCGGGAGAGCTCTGGAAACACCATATATTTT
CASSSTRESSGNTIYF
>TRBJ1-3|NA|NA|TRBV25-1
TGTGCCAGCAGTGTGACAGACTCTGGAAACACCATATATTTT
CASSVTDSGNTIYF
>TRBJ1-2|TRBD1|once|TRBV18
TGTGCCAGCTCACCTAGGGGACAGGGGTCAAACTATGGCTACACCTTC
CASSPRGQGSNYGYTF
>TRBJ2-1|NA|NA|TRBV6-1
TGTGCCAGCAGGCACAGGGTAATGGCCTACAATGAGCAGTTCTTC
CASRHRVMAYNEQFF
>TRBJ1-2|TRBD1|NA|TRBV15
TGTGCCACCGGGCAGGGGGGTCGCTATGGCTACACCTTC
CATGQGGRYGYTF
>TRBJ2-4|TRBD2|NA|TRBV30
TGTGCCTGGAGTGCAACACTAGCGGGGGCCTTTCTAGCCAAAAACATTCAGTACTTC
CAWSATLAGAFLAKNIQYF
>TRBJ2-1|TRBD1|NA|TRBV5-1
TGCGCCAGCAGCTTTGGGGGACAGGCATACAATGAGCAGTTCTTC
CASSFGGQAYNEQFF
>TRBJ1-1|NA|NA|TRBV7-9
TGTGCCAGCAGCTCCCCATCGCAGACTGAAGCTTTCTTT
CASSSPSQTEAFF
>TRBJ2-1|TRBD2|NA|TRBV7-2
TGTGCCAGCAGATTAAACCGACTAGCGGGGATAAATGAGCAGTTCTTC
CASRLNRLAGINEQFF
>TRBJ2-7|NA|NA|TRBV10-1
TGCGCCAGCAGTGAGTTCGGCGGCCACGAGCAGTACTTC
CASSEFGGHEQYF
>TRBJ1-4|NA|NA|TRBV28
TGTGCCAGCAGTTCCCAAACCGAGCGCCGGGTAAGGGGTGAAAAACTGTTTTTT
CASSSQTERRVRGEKLFF
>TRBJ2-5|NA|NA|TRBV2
TGTGCCAGCAGCCAAGCGGGGAGGGGGGGCCTGGAGACCCAGTACTTC
CASSQAGRGGLETQYF
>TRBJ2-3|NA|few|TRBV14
TGTGCCAGCAGTACCAGGGGCACAGATACGCAGTATTTT
CASSTRGTDTQYF
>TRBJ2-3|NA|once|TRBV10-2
TGCGCCAGCAGTGGCCGAGCGGTTAGCACAGATACGCAGTATTTT
CASSGRAVSTDTQYF
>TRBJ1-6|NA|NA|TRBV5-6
TGTGCCAGCAGCTTGCGGCAGGGATGGAATTCACCCCTCCACTTT
CASSLRQGWNSPLHF
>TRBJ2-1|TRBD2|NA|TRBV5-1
TGCGCCAGCAGCTCCGAACGGGGGGGCCGTAATGAGCAGTTCTTC
CASSSERGGRNEQFF
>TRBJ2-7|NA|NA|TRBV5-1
TGCGCCAGCAGCTTGGATCCGGGGAGCTCCTACGAGCAGTACTTC
CASSLDPGSSYEQYF
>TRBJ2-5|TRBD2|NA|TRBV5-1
TGCGCCAGCATCGATATAGCGGGGAGTCAAGAGACCCAGTACTTC
CASIDIAGSQETQYF
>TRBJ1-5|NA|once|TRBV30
TGTGCCTGGAGATCGTCGGGCAATCAGCCCCAGCATTTT
CAWRSSGNQPQHF
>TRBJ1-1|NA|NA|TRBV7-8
TGTGCCAGCAGCTTCCAGGGCTGGACAGTGAACACTGAAGCTTTCTTT
CASSFQGWTVNTEAFF
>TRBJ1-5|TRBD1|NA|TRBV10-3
TGTGCCTCCGGGGCAGGGGGCGATAGCAATCAGCCCCAGCATTTT
CASGAGGDSNQPQHF
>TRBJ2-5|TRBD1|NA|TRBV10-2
TGCGCCAGCAGTGATTTAGGGACAGTTCAAGAGACCCAGTACTTC
CASSDLGTVQETQYF
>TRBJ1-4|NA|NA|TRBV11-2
TGTGCCAGCACCAGGACAGCCTATGAAAAACTGTTTTTT
CASTRTAYEKLFF
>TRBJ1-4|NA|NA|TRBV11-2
TGTGCCAGCAGCTTAGATTGGAGAACTGAAAAACTGTTTTTT
CASSLDWRTEKLFF
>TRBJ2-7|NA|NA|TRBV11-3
TGTGCCAGCAGCTTGGACAGCTCCTACGAGCAGTACTTC
CASSLDSSYEQYF
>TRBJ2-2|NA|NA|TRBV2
TGTGCCAGTCGGGGACAAAACACCGGGGAGCTGTTTTTT
CASRGQNTGELFF
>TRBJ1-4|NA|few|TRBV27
TGTGCCAGCAGTACCCAGGGTGTAGCACCTAATGAAAAACTGTTTTTT
CASSTQGVAPNEKLFF
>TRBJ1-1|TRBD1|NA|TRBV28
TGTGCCAGCAGGGCCGGACAGGGCGTCATTGAAGCTTTCTTT
CASRAGQGVIEAFF
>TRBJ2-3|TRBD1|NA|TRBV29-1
TGCAGCGTTGAAGGGGACAGCTGGGATACGCAGTATTTT
CSVEGDSWDTQYF
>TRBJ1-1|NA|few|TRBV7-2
TGTGCCAGCAGCTTAGTCACAGGGAGGGTGACTGAAGCTTTCTTT
CASSLVTGRVTEAFF
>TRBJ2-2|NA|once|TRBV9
TGTGCCAGCAGCCCCCCCGGGATCGGCGGCACCGGGGAGCTGTTTTTT
CASSPPGIGGTGELFF
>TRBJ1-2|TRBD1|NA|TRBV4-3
TGCGCCAGCAGCCAAGAAACAGGGGACTATGGCTACACCTTC
CASSQETGDYGYTF
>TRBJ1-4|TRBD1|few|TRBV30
TGTGCCTGTGCTCCGGGACAGGGGACTAGGGGTGGGGAAAAACTGTTTTTT
CACAPGQGTRGGEKLFF
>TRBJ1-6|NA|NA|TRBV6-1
TGTGCCAGCAGTGAACGAGGGGAGGATAATTCACCCCTCCACTTT
CASSERGEDNSPLHF
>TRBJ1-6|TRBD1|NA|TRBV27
TGTGCCAGCAGTCCCGGGACAGGGTTGGGTTCACCCCTCCACTTT
CASSPGTGLGSPLHF
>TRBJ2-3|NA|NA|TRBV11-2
TGTGCCAGCGGGACTGTGGTCGCAGATACGCAGTATTTT
CASGTVVADTQYF
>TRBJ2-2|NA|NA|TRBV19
TGTGCCAGTAGTCCCCGGGACACACCGAACACCGGGGAGCTGTTTTTT
CASSPRDTPNTGELFF
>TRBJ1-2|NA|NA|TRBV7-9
TGTGCCAGCAGCTTAGAGCCTTTCTATGGCTACACCTTC
CASSLEPFYGYTF
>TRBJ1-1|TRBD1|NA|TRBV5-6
TGTGCCAGCAGCTTTCTACCGGGACAGGGGGCTACTGAAGCTTTCTTT
CASSFLPGQGATEAFF
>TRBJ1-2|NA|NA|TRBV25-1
TGTGCCAGCACCGTGGGACAAGCTAGGGGCTACACCTTC
CASTVGQARGYTF
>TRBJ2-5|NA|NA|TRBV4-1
TGCGCCAGCAGCGTCTACAGGGAGTGGGAGACCCAGTACTTC
CASSVYREWETQYF
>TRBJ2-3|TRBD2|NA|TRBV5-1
TGCGCCAGCAGCTTGAGGGGACTAGCGGGGGGGCCCCCAGATACGCAGTATTTT
CASSLRGLAGGPPDTQYF
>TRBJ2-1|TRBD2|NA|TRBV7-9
TGTGCCAGCAGCTTAGGGGCCGGGGGGGACGGGCGCAATGAGCAGTTCTTC
CASSLGAGGDGRNEQFF
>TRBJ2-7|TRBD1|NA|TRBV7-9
TGTGCCAGCAGCCCGGGGGACAGGGGGATCTACGAGCAGTACTTC
CASSPGDRGIYEQYF